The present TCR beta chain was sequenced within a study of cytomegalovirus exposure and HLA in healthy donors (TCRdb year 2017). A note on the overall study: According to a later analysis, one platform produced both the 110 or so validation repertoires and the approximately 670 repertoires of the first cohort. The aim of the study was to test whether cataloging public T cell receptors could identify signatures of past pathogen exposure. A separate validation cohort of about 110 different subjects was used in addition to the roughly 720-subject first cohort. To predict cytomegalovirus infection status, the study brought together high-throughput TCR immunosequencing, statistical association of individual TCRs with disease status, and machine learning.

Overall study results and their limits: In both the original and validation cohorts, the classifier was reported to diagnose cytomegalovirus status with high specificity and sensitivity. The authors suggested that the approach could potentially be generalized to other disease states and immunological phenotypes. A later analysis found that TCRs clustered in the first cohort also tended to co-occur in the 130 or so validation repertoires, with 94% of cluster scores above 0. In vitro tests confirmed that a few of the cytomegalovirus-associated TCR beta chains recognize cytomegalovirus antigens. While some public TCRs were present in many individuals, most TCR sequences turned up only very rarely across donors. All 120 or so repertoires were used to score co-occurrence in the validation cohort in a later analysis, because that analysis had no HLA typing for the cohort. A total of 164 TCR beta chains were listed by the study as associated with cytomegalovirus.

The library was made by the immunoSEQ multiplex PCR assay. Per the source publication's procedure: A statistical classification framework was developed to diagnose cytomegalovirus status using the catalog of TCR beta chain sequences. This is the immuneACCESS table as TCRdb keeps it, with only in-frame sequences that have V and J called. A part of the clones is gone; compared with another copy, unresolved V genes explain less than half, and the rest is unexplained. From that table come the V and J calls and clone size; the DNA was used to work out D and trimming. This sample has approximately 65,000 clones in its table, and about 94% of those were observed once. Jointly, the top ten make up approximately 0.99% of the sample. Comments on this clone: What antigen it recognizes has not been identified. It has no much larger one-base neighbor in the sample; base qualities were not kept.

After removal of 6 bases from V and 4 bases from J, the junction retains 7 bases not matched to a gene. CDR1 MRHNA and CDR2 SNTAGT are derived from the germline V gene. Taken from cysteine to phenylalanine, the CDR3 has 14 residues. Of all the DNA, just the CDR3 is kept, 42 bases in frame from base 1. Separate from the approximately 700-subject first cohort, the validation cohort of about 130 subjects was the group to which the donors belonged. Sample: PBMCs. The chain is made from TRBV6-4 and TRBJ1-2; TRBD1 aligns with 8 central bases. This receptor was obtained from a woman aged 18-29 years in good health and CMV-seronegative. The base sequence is TGTGCCAGCAGGGATACAGGGGGGTCCTATGGCTACACCTTC. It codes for CASRDTGGSYGYTF.